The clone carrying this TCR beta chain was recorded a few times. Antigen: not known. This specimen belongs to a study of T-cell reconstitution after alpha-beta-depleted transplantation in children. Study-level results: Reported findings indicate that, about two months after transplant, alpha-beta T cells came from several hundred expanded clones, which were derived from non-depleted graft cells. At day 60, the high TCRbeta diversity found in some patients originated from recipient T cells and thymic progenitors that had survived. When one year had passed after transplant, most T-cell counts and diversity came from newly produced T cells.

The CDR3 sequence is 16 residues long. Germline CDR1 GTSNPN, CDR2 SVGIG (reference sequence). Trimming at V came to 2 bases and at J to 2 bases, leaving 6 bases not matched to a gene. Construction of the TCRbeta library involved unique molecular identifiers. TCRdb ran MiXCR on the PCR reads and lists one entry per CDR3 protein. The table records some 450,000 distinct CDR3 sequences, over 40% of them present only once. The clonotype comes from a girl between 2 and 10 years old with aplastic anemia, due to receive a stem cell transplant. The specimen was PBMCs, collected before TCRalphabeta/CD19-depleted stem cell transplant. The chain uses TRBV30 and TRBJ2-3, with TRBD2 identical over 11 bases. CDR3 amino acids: CAWSSGTSGLTDTQYF. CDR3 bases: TGTGCCTGGAGTTCAGGGACTAGCGGCCTCACAGATACGCAGTATTTT.